A selection of T cell receptor beta chains follows, all from one sample in a study of blood T cells in healthy people across ages. TCRdb processed the 5' RACE reads anew with MiXCR; each CDR3 protein has one entry. Among more than 650,000 distinct CDR3 sequences, about a fifth were seen once, and the ten largest hold about 22%. The sequencing input was blood. These receptors all come from a man aged 65 to 79 in good health. Both conserved end residues are part of each CDR3. A D gene is named only where the DNA matches it firmly. Clone size is not always given. Where it is, it says once, few, many or a class for expanded clones.

V: TRBV11-2; J: TRBJ1-5; D: -; size: few; DNA: TGTGCCAGCAGCTTATCCGACGGTCAGCCCCAGCATTTT; CDR3: CASSLSDGQPQHF
V: TRBV7-2; J: TRBJ1-2; D: TRBD1; size: -; DNA: TGTGCCAGCAGCCCACGACAGGGGGGCGGTTATGGCTACACCTTC; CDR3: CASSPRQGGGYGYTF
V: TRBV12-3/TRBV12-4; J: TRBJ2-1; D: -; size: -; DNA: TGTGCCAGCAGTTTAGCGCGTAGAATCAATGAGCAGTTCTTC; CDR3: CASSLARRINEQFF
V: TRBV12-3/TRBV12-4; J: TRBJ2-1; D: -; size: few; DNA: TGTGCCAGCAGCCCCCGGACCCGGGTAGGGAATGAGCAGTTCTTC; CDR3: CASSPRTRVGNEQFF
V: TRBV6-1; J: TRBJ2-5; D: TRBD1; size: -; DNA: TGTGCCAGCAGTGTGTACAGGGGGGTACAGGAGACCCAGTACTTC; CDR3: CASSVYRGVQETQYF
V: TRBV6-6; J: TRBJ1-4; D: TRBD1; size: few; DNA: TGTGCCAGCAGACACCCGGGACAGGGGAATGAAAAACTGTTTTTT; CDR3: CASRHPGQGNEKLFF
V: TRBV28; J: TRBJ1-2; D: TRBD1; size: -; DNA: TGTGCCAGCCAAGACCAGGGGGGCGGCTACACCTTC; CDR3: CASQDQGGGYTF
V: TRBV12-3/TRBV12-4; J: TRBJ1-5; D: -; size: -; DNA: TGTGCCAGCAGTTTTGTCGGTCAGCCCCAGCATTTT; CDR3: CASSFVGQPQHF
V: TRBV2; J: TRBJ2-5; D: TRBD2; size: -; DNA: TGTGCCACAAGGACTAGCGGGGGATTTCTTCAAGAGACCCAGTACTTC; CDR3: CATRTSGGFLQETQYF
V: TRBV20-1; J: TRBJ1-2; D: TRBD1; size: few; DNA: TGCAGTGCCATTCTGGACAGGACCCTGCCTGGCGGCTACACCTTC; CDR3: CSAILDRTLPGGYTF
V: TRBV7-2; J: TRBJ2-5; D: TRBD1; size: few; DNA: TGTGCCAGCAGCCGCGACAGGGGTCACCAAGAGACCCAGTACTTC; CDR3: CASSRDRGHQETQYF
V: TRBV9; J: TRBJ1-1; D: -; size: -; DNA: TGTGCCAGCAGCCCCATTTCGGGGGGGAGGGCTTTCTTT; CDR3: CASSPISGGRAFF
V: TRBV19; J: TRBJ1-5; D: -; size: once; DNA: TGTGCCAGTATTCCTCCCGGGAGATTGAGGGGCAATCAGCCCCAGCATTTT; CDR3: CASIPPGRLRGNQPQHF
V: TRBV5-1; J: TRBJ2-1; D: TRBD1; size: -; DNA: TGCGCCAGCAGCTCCGGACAGGCTAACAATGAGCAGTTCTTC; CDR3: CASSSGQANNEQFF
V: TRBV10-3; J: TRBJ2-1; D: TRBD2; size: -; DNA: TGTGCCATCAGTGTCGGGGCGGGAGGGCCGGATGAGCAGTTCTTC; CDR3: CAISVGAGGPDEQFF
V: TRBV5-1; J: TRBJ1-1; D: -; size: few; DNA: TGCGCCAGCAGCCTGTTGGGGGGTACTGAAGCTTTCTTT; CDR3: CASSLLGGTEAFF
V: TRBV5-5; J: TRBJ1-2; D: -; size: few; DNA: TGTGCCAGCAGCTCGCAGAGAAACTATGGCTACACCTTC; CDR3: CASSSQRNYGYTF
V: TRBV6-6; J: TRBJ2-3; D: -; size: -; DNA: TGTGCCAGCAGTTACGGCCCTGCAGATACGCAGTATTTT; CDR3: CASSYGPADTQYF
V: TRBV12-3/TRBV12-4; J: TRBJ1-2; D: -; size: few; DNA: TGTGCCAGCAGATCGTCTGGACGAGGGGGCTATGGCTACACCTTC; CDR3: CASRSSGRGGYGYTF
V: TRBV7-3; J: TRBJ2-1; D: -; size: few; DNA: TGTGCCAGCAGCTTCCTCCCTAACAGGGCCAGTAATGAGCAGTTCTTC; CDR3: CASSFLPNRASNEQFF
V: TRBV28; J: TRBJ2-3; D: TRBD2; size: once; DNA: TGTGCCAGCAGGGATTTAGCGGGGGGGATCACAGATACGCAGTATTTT; CDR3: CASRDLAGGITDTQYF
V: TRBV5-1; J: TRBJ1-1; D: -; size: many; DNA: TGCGCCAGCAGCCTCGGACACGGCAACACTGAAGCTTTCTTT; CDR3: CASSLGHGNTEAFF
V: TRBV4-3; J: TRBJ2-2; D: TRBD2; size: -; DNA: TGCGCCAGCAGCCAAGGGACTAGCGGGAGTTTTTACGGGGAGCTGTTTTTT; CDR3: CASSQGTSGSFYGELFF
V: TRBV28; J: TRBJ2-4; D: TRBD2; size: -; DNA: TGTGCCACCTGCGGGGGAGCCAAAAACATTCAGTACTTC; CDR3: CATCGGAKNIQYF
V: TRBV5-5; J: TRBJ2-5; D: -; size: few; DNA: TGTGCCAGCAGCTTGCTCGTGGAGGAGACCCGGTACTTC; CDR3: CASSLLVEETRYF
V: TRBV24-1; J: TRBJ1-2; D: -; size: -; DNA: TGTGCCACCAGTGATTTCACAGGGTATGGCTACACCTTC; CDR3: CATSDFTGYGYTF
V: TRBV20-1; J: TRBJ2-1; D: TRBD1; size: few; DNA: TGCAGTGCTATAGGGGGCGGGCGGTACAATGAGCAGTTCTTC; CDR3: CSAIGGGRYNEQFF
V: TRBV2; J: TRBJ1-5; D: -; size: few; DNA: TGTGCCAGCAGTCGACAGGCCTTCAATCAGCCCCAGCATTTT; CDR3: CASSRQAFNQPQHF
V: TRBV20-1; J: TRBJ2-3; D: TRBD2; size: -; DNA: TGCAGTGCTGGACTAGCGGGGGATCCAGATACGCAGTATTTT; CDR3: CSAGLAGDPDTQYF
V: TRBV20-1; J: TRBJ2-1; D: -; size: -; DNA: TGCAGTGCTACAACCGGTGAGCAGTTCTTC; CDR3: CSATTGEQFF
V: TRBV3-1; J: TRBJ2-1; D: -; size: -; DNA: TGTGCCAGCAGCCCCCCGGGCGTAGGAGTCGATGAGCAGTTCTTC; CDR3: CASSPPGVGVDEQFF
V: TRBV12-3/TRBV12-4; J: TRBJ2-1; D: TRBD2; size: -; DNA: TGTGCCAGCAATGTTGGGCTAGCGGGAGTCTATGAGCAGTTCTTC; CDR3: CASNVGLAGVYEQFF
V: TRBV5-1; J: TRBJ2-5; D: TRBD2; size: few; DNA: TGCGCCAGCAGCTTGGAGCGCGGGGGTGAGACCCAGTACTTC; CDR3: CASSLERGGETQYF
V: TRBV5-1; J: TRBJ2-1; D: -; size: -; DNA: TGCGCCAGCAGAGTTAGCGGCTACAATGAGCAGTTCTTC; CDR3: CASRVSGYNEQFF
V: TRBV20-1; J: TRBJ2-5; D: -; size: few; DNA: TGCAGTGCCTTTATTAGAGAGACCCAGTACTTC; CDR3: CSAFIRETQYF
V: TRBV20-1; J: TRBJ1-2; D: -; size: -; DNA: TGCAGTGCTAGAGATCAACCGGGCTATGGCTACACCTTC; CDR3: CSARDQPGYGYTF
V: TRBV18; J: TRBJ2-3; D: -; size: few; DNA: TGTGCCAGCTCACCAGGACGGGGAGATACGCAGTATTTT; CDR3: CASSPGRGDTQYF
V: TRBV27; J: TRBJ1-1; D: TRBD1; size: few; DNA: TGTGCCAGCAGTTTAACCAGGGGGCTTATGAACACTGAAGCTTTCTTT; CDR3: CASSLTRGLMNTEAFF
V: TRBV7-7; J: TRBJ2-1; D: TRBD2; size: -; DNA: TGTGCCAGCAGCTTAGCGACGACTAGCGGAGGGCACAATGAGCAGTTCTTC; CDR3: CASSLATTSGGHNEQFF
V: TRBV9; J: TRBJ1-2; D: -; size: -; DNA: TGTGCCAGCAGCAAGGGGGGATTGGTTGGCTACACCTTC; CDR3: CASSKGGLVGYTF
V: TRBV6-6; J: TRBJ1-2; D: -; size: -; DNA: TGTGCCAGCAGATTGGGGGGCGGGGTGCTCGCTAACTATGGCTACACCTTC; CDR3: CASRLGGGVLANYGYTF
V: TRBV4-1; J: TRBJ1-2; D: TRBD1; size: few; DNA: TGCGCCAGCAGCCAAGATCTCGGACAGGACTATGGCTACACCTTC; CDR3: CASSQDLGQDYGYTF
V: TRBV6-4; J: TRBJ2-3; D: -; size: few; DNA: TGTGCCAGCAGTGACGGCCCAGCAACAGATACGCAGTATTTT; CDR3: CASSDGPATDTQYF
V: TRBV6-4; J: TRBJ2-1; D: -; size: -; DNA: TGTGCCAGCAGTCCTGGACCGATCTACAATGAGCAGTTCTTC; CDR3: CASSPGPIYNEQFF
V: TRBV29-1; J: TRBJ2-3; D: -; size: few; DNA: TGCAGCGGATACACAGATACGCAGTATTTT; CDR3: CSGYTDTQYF
V: TRBV5-1; J: TRBJ2-7; D: TRBD1; size: -; DNA: TGCGCCAGACCGACAGGGACCTACGAGCAGTACTTC; CDR3: CARPTGTYEQYF
V: TRBV2; J: TRBJ1-5; D: -; size: -; DNA: TGTGCCAGCAGCCCATCCAGGGTTTCCAATCAGCCCCAGCATTTT; CDR3: CASSPSRVSNQPQHF
V: TRBV20-1; J: TRBJ1-5; D: -; size: -; DNA: TGCAGTGCTAAGGAGGGTCCTTATAGCAATCAGCCCCAGCATTTT; CDR3: CSAKEGPYSNQPQHF
V: TRBV6-5; J: TRBJ1-2; D: -; size: few; DNA: TGTGCCAGCAACTCAGGGGTGGCGGATGGCTACACCTTC; CDR3: CASNSGVADGYTF
V: TRBV7-2; J: TRBJ2-1; D: -; size: -; DNA: TGTGCCAGCAGCCCGAACCCCGATCCCCGCTACAATGAGCAGTTCTTC; CDR3: CASSPNPDPRYNEQFF
V: TRBV9; J: TRBJ2-5; D: TRBD2; size: -; DNA: TGTGCCAGCAGCCTGGGTAGCGGGAGGGCCGCGGAGACCCAGTACTTC; CDR3: CASSLGSGRAAETQYF